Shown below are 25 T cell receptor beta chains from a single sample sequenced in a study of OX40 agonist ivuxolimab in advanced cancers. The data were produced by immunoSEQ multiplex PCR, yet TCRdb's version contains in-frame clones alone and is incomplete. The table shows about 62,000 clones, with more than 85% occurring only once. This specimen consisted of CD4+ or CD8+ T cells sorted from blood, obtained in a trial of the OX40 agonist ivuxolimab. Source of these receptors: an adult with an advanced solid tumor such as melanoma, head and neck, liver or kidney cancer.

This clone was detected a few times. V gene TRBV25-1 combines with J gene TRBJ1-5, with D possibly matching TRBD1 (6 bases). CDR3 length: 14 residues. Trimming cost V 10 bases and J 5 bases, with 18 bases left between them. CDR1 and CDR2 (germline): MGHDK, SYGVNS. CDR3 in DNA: TGTGCCACTACGACCGTCGAGGGGGATCAGCCCCAGCATTTT. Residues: CATTTVEGDQPQHF.

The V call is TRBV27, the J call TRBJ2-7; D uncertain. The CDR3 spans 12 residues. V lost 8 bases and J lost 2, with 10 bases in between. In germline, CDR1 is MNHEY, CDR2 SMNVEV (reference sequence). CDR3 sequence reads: CASLGSPYEQYF. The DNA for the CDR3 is TGTGCCAGCCTCGGATCCCCCTACGAGCAGTACTTC.

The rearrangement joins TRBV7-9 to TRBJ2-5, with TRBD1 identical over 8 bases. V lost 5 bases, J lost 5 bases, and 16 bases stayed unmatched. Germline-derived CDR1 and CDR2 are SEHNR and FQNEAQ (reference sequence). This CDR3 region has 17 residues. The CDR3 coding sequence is TGTGCCAGCAGCGCCTACTCGGTGGCAGGGGGCCTCGAGACCCAGTACTTC. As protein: CASSAYSVAGGLETQYF.

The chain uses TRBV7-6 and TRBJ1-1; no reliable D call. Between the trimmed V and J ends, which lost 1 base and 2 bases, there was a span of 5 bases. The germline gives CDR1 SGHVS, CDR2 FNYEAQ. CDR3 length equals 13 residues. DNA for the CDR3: TGTGCCAGCAGCTTAGGACAAAACACTGAAGCTTTCTTT. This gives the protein CASSLGQNTEAFF.

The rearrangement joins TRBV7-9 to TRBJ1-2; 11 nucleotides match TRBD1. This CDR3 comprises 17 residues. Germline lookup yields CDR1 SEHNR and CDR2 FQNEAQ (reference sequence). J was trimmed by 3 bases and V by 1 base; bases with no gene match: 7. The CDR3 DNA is TGTGCCAGCAGCTTAGTTGGACAGGGGGCTTTTTACTATGGCTACACCTTC. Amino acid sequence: CASSLVGQGAFYYGYTF.

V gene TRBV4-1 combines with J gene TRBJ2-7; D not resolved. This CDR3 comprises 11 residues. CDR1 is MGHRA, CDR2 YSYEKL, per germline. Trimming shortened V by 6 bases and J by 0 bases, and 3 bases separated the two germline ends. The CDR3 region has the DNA TGCGCCAGCAGTCACTCCTACGAGCAGTACTTC. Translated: CASSHSYEQYF.

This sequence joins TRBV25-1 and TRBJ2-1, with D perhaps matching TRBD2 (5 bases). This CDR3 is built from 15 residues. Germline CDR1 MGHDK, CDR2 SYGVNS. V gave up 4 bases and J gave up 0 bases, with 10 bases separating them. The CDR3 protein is CASSVGSSSYNEQFF. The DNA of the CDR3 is TGTGCCAGCAGTGTAGGGAGTAGCTCCTACAATGAGCAGTTCTTC. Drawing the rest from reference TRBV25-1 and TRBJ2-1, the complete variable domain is EADIYQTPRYLVIGTGKKITLECSQTMGHDKMYWYQQDPGMELHLIHYSYGVNSTEKGDLSSESTVSRIRTEHFPLTLESARPSHTSQYLCASSVGSSSYNEQFFGPGTRLTVL.

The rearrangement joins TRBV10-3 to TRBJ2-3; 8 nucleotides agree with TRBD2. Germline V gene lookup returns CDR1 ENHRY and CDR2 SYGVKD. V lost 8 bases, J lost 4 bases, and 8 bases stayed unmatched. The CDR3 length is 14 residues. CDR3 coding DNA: TGTGCCATCGGCCCGGGACTAGGTGCAGATACGCAGTATTTT. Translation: CAIGPGLGADTQYF.

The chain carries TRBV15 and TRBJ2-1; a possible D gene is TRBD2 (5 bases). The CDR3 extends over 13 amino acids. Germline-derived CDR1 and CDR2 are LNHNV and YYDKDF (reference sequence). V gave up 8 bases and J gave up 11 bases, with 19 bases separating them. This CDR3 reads CATFGGRFPQQFF. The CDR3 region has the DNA TGTGCCACCTTTGGAGGAAGGTTTCCTCAGCAGTTCTTC.

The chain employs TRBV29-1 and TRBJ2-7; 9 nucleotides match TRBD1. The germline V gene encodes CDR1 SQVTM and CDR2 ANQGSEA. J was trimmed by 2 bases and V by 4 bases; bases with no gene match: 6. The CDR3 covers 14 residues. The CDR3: CSVAGTGKAYEQYF. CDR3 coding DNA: TGCAGCGTTGCCGGGACAGGGAAGGCCTACGAGCAGTACTTC.

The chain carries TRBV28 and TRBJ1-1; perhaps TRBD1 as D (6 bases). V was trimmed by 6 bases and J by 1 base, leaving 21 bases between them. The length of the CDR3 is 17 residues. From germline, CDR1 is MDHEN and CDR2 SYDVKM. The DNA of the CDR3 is TGTGCCAGCAGCCTTCAAGGGGGGTGGCTGGAGAACACTGAAGCTTTCTTT. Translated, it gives CASSLQGGWLENTEAFF.

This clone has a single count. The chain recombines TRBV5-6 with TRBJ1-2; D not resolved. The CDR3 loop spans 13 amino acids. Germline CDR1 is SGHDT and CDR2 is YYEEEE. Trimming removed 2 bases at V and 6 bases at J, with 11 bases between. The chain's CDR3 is CASSLDPPDGYTF. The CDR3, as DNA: TGTGCCAGCAGCTTAGACCCGCCGGATGGCTACACCTTC.

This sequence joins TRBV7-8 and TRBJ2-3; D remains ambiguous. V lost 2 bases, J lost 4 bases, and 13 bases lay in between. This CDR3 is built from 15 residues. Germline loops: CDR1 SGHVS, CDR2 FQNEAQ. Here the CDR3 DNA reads TGTGCCAGCAGCTTATTAGGTGGACGCGCAGATACGCAGTATTTT. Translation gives CASSLLGGRADTQYF.

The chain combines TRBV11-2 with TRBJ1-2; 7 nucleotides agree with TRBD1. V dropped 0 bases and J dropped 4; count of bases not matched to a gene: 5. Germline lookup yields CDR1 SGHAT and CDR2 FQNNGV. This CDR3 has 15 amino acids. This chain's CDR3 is CASSLDPTGFYGYTF. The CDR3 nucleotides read TGTGCCAGCAGCTTAGATCCGACAGGGTTCTATGGCTACACCTTC.

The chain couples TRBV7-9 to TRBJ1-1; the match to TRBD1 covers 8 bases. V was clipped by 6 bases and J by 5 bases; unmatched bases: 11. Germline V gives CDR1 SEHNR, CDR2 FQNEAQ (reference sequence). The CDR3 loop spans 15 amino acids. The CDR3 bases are TGTGCCAGCAGTCCCCAACCCAGGGGGCAAACTGAAGCTTTCTTT. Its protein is CASSPQPRGQTEAFF.

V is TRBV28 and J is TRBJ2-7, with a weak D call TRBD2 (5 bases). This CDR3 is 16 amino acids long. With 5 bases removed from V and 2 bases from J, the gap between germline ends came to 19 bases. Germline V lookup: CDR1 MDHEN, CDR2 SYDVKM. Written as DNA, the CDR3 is TGTGCCAGCAGTCTCACCACCGGGAACAAAGCCTACGAGCAGTACTTC. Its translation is CASSLTTGNKAYEQYF.

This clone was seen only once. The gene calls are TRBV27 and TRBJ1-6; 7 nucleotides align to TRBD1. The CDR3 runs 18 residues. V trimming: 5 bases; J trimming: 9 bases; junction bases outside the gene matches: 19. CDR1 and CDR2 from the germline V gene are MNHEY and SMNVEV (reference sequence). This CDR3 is CASSLIAPGKGAFSPLHF. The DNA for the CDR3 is TGTGCCAGCAGTCTTATTGCCCCCGGGAAGGGGGCGTTTTCACCCCTCCACTTT.

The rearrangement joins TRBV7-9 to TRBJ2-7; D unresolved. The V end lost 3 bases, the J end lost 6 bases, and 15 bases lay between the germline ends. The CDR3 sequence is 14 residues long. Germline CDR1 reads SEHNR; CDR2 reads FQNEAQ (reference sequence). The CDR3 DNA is TGTGCCAGCAGCTTTCTGGGTTTTTCGGGCGAGCAGTACTTC. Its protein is CASSFLGFSGEQYF.

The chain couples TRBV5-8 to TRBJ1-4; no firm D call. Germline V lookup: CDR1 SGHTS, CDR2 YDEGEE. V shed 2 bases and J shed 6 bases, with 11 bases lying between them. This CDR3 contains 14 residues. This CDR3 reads CASSFVGEDEKLFF. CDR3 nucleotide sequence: TGTGCCAGCAGCTTTGTCGGGGAGGATGAAAAACTGTTTTTT.

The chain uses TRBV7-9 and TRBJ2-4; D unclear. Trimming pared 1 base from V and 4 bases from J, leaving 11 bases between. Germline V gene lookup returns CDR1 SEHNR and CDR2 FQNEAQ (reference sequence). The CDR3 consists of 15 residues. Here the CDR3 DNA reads TGTGCCAGCAGCTTAGTGTCAGGTGGGAAAAACATTCAGTACTTC. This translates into CASSLVSGGKNIQYF. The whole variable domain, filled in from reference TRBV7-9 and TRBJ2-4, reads DTGVSQNPRHKITKRGQNVTFRCDPISEHNRLYWYRQTLGQGPEFLTYFQNEAQLEKSRLLSDRFSAERPKGSFSTLEIQRTEQGDSAMYLCASSLVSGGKNIQYFGAGTRLSVL.

Here the CDR3 reads CASRRGISTNEKLFF. CDR3 DNA sequence: TGTGCCAGCAGAAGAGGGATTTCTACTAATGAAAAACTGTTTTTT. The chain employs TRBV28 and TRBJ1-4; no firm D call. Looked up from germline, CDR1 is MDHEN and CDR2 is SYDVKM. V lost 6 bases and J 2 bases, leaving 13 bases between the germline ends. The CDR3 is made up of 15 amino acids. Together with reference TRBV28 and TRBJ1-4, the CDR3 gives the full variable domain: DVKVTQSSRYLVKRTGEKVFLECVQDMDHENMFWYRQDPGLGLRLIYFSYDVKMKEKGDIPEGYSVSREKKERFSLILESASTNQTSMYLCASRRGISTNEKLFFGSGTQLSVL.

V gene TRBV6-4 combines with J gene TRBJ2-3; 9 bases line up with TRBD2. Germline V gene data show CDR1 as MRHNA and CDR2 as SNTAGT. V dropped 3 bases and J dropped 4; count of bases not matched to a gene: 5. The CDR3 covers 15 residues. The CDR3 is CASSEISGSPDTQYF. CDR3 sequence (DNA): TGTGCCAGCAGTGAAATTAGCGGGAGCCCAGATACGCAGTATTTT.

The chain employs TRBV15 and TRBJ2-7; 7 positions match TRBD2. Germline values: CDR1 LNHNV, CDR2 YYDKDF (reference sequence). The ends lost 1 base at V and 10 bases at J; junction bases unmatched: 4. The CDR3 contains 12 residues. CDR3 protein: CATSRVREGQYF. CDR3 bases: TGTGCCACCAGCAGAGTGAGGGAGGGCCAGTACTTC.

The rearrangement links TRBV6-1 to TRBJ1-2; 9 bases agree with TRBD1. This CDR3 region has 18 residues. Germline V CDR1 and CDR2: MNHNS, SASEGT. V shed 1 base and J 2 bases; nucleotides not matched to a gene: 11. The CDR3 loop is CASSEERQGETKNYGYTF. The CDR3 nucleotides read TGTGCCAGCAGTGAAGAAAGACAGGGGGAGACCAAAAACTATGGCTACACCTTC.

CDR3 nucleotides: TGTGCCAGCAGTAGTACCGGGACTAGCGGGAGGGCCCCAGATACGCAGTATTTT. Protein: CASSSTGTSGRAPDTQYF. V is TRBV28 and J is TRBJ2-3, with 16 bases fitting TRBD2. The V gene's germline CDR1 is MDHEN and CDR2 SYDVKM. V dropped 5 bases and J dropped 4; count of bases not matched to a gene: 9. This CDR3 has 18 residues.